These T cell receptor beta chains were read from a single sample in a study of cytomegalovirus exposure and HLA in healthy donors. Only in-frame clones appear in the TCRdb table, and some are missing; sequencing was by immunoSEQ multiplex PCR. The profile shows 150,000 to 200,000 clones, roughly four fifths of them singletons. The sequencing sample was made of PBMCs. The source is a man aged 18 to 30 in good health and CMV-seronegative. Each CDR3 is given with its conserved first and last residue. Fields, in order: clone size, V gene, D gene, CDR3 length, J gene, CDR3 DNA, CDR3 protein. A D gene is named only where the DNA matches it firmly. Size values are once, few and many counts, or a class for expanded clones, and some rows have none.

clone size: .
V gene: TRBV9
D gene: .
CDR3 length: 16
J gene: TRBJ2-3
CDR3 DNA: TGTGCCAGCAGCGTGGGGGCCCGGCAGGACACAGATACGCAGTATTTT
CDR3 protein: CASSVGARQDTDTQYF

clone size: .
V gene: TRBV27
D gene: TRBD2
CDR3 length: 16
J gene: TRBJ2-1
CDR3 DNA: TGTGCCAGCACCCCCCCGGGACTAGCGGGAGTTGGTGAGCAGTTCTTC
CDR3 protein: CASTPPGLAGVGEQFF

clone size: .
V gene: TRBV5-4
D gene: .
CDR3 length: 13
J gene: TRBJ2-7
CDR3 DNA: TGTGCCAGCAGCTTGGGAGTATCCTACGAGCAGTACTTC
CDR3 protein: CASSLGVSYEQYF

clone size: .
V gene: TRBV5-1
D gene: TRBD1
CDR3 length: 15
J gene: TRBJ2-7
CDR3 DNA: TGCGCCAGCAGCTTGACGACAGGGGGCTGGTACGAGCAGTACTTC
CDR3 protein: CASSLTTGGWYEQYF

clone size: .
V gene: TRBV11-3
D gene: TRBD2
CDR3 length: 15
J gene: TRBJ2-1
CDR3 DNA: TGTGCCAGCAGCCTGAGCGGGGGGTTCTACAATGAGCAGTTCTTC
CDR3 protein: CASSLSGGFYNEQFF

clone size: .
V gene: TRBV9
D gene: TRBD1
CDR3 length: 15
J gene: TRBJ2-7
CDR3 DNA: TGTGCCAGCAGCCCGCGGACCGGGACAGGGGGCGGGCAGTACTTC
CDR3 protein: CASSPRTGTGGGQYF

clone size: .
V gene: TRBV6-1
D gene: TRBD1
CDR3 length: 17
J gene: TRBJ1-6
CDR3 DNA: TGTGCCAGCAGTGTTCCTGGGACAGGGGGCGCCGATCCACCCCTCCACTTT
CDR3 protein: CASSVPGTGGADPPLHF

clone size: .
V gene: TRBV6-1
D gene: .
CDR3 length: 12
J gene: TRBJ2-5
CDR3 DNA: TGTGCCAGCAGTGCCCTTAGTGAGACCCAGTACTTC
CDR3 protein: CASSALSETQYF

clone size: .
V gene: TRBV2
D gene: .
CDR3 length: 17
J gene: TRBJ2-3
CDR3 DNA: TGTGCCAGCAGTGAAGCGGGAGTGCCCCCTCTGGGTGATACGCAGTATTTT
CDR3 protein: CASSEAGVPPLGDTQYF

clone size: .
V gene: TRBV7-9
D gene: .
CDR3 length: 15
J gene: TRBJ1-1
CDR3 DNA: TGTGCCAGCAGCCTAACGCAGGTCCGATTACATGAAGCTTTCTTT
CDR3 protein: CASSLTQVRLHEAFF

clone size: .
V gene: TRBV7-8
D gene: TRBD1
CDR3 length: 15
J gene: TRBJ2-3
CDR3 DNA: TGTGCCAGCAGCCTTACAGGGGGCTTCACAGATACGCAGTATTTT
CDR3 protein: CASSLTGGFTDTQYF

clone size: .
V gene: TRBV6-1
D gene: TRBD1
CDR3 length: 13
J gene: TRBJ2-7
CDR3 DNA: TGTGCCATCAACCGGGACAGTTACTACGAGCAGTACTTC
CDR3 protein: CAINRDSYYEQYF

clone size: few
V gene: TRBV25-1
D gene: TRBD1
CDR3 length: 18
J gene: TRBJ2-6
CDR3 DNA: TGTGCCAGCAGTGACTGGACAGGGAAACTCTCTGGGGCCAACGTCCTGACTTTC
CDR3 protein: CASSDWTGKLSGANVLTF

clone size: .
V gene: TRBV30
D gene: .
CDR3 length: 13
J gene: TRBJ2-7
CDR3 DNA: TGTGCCTGGAAGGCCGGGGGGCCCTACGAGCAGTACTTC
CDR3 protein: CAWKAGGPYEQYF

clone size: .
V gene: TRBV15
D gene: TRBD1
CDR3 length: 13
J gene: TRBJ1-4
CDR3 DNA: TGTGCCACGGGATCAGGGGGTGGCGAAAAACTGTTTTTT
CDR3 protein: CATGSGGGEKLFF

clone size: .
V gene: TRBV7-2
D gene: TRBD2
CDR3 length: 15
J gene: TRBJ2-7
CDR3 DNA: TGTGCCAGCAGCTTAAAAGCGGGGGGAGACTACGAGCAGTACTTC
CDR3 protein: CASSLKAGGDYEQYF

clone size: once
V gene: TRBV19
D gene: .
CDR3 length: 13
J gene: TRBJ2-7
CDR3 DNA: TGTGCCAGTAGTCGAACGGTTACCTACGAGCAGTACTTC
CDR3 protein: CASSRTVTYEQYF

clone size: .
V gene: TRBV10-3
D gene: TRBD1
CDR3 length: 14
J gene: TRBJ2-7
CDR3 DNA: TGTGCCGCTGGAAGGGACAGGGGGGCGGGGGAGCAGTACTTC
CDR3 protein: CAAGRDRGAGEQYF

clone size: once
V gene: TRBV13
D gene: .
CDR3 length: 13
J gene: TRBJ1-3
CDR3 DNA: TGTGCCAGCAGTCACCGCGCGGGAAACACCATATATTTT
CDR3 protein: CASSHRAGNTIYF

clone size: .
V gene: TRBV7-9
D gene: TRBD2
CDR3 length: 17
J gene: TRBJ2-5
CDR3 DNA: TGTGCCAGCAGCCCACGACTAGCGGGGGGGAACCAAGAGACCCAGTACTTC
CDR3 protein: CASSPRLAGGNQETQYF

clone size: .
V gene: TRBV2
D gene: .
CDR3 length: 15
J gene: TRBJ2-2
CDR3 DNA: TGTGCCAGCAGTGGGAGCGGATCTAACACCGGGGAGCTGTTTTTT
CDR3 protein: CASSGSGSNTGELFF

clone size: .
V gene: TRBV5-5
D gene: .
CDR3 length: 15
J gene: TRBJ2-7
CDR3 DNA: TGTGCCAGCAGCCCGGGCAGCGGACAGATCTACGAGCAGTACTTC
CDR3 protein: CASSPGSGQIYEQYF

clone size: .
V gene: TRBV13
D gene: TRBD2
CDR3 length: 15
J gene: TRBJ2-7
CDR3 DNA: TGTGCCAGCAGCGGCATTGGGAGCGGGGCCTACGAGCAGTACTTC
CDR3 protein: CASSGIGSGAYEQYF

clone size: .
V gene: TRBV6-5
D gene: TRBD2
CDR3 length: 14
J gene: TRBJ2-3
CDR3 DNA: TGTGCCAGCAGTCCTAGCGGAAGCACAGATACGCAGTATTTT
CDR3 protein: CASSPSGSTDTQYF

clone size: .
V gene: TRBV7-8
D gene: .
CDR3 length: 14
J gene: TRBJ2-5
CDR3 DNA: TGTGCCAGCAGCTTAGCGCGGGGACAGGAGACCCAGTACTTC
CDR3 protein: CASSLARGQETQYF

clone size: .
V gene: TRBV28
D gene: TRBD1
CDR3 length: 15
J gene: TRBJ2-2
CDR3 DNA: TGTGCCAGCAGAAAGGGGGCATTGAACACCGGGGAGCTGTTTTTT
CDR3 protein: CASRKGALNTGELFF

clone size: .
V gene: TRBV6-5
D gene: .
CDR3 length: 13
J gene: TRBJ1-5
CDR3 DNA: TGTGCCAGCAGGTCGTCTAGCAATCAGCCCCAGCATTTT
CDR3 protein: CASRSSSNQPQHF

clone size: .
V gene: TRBV4-1
D gene: .
CDR3 length: 13
J gene: TRBJ2-7
CDR3 DNA: TGCGCCAGCAGCCAACATGGGCCCTACGAGCAGTACTTC
CDR3 protein: CASSQHGPYEQYF

clone size: .
V gene: TRBV9
D gene: TRBD1
CDR3 length: 13
J gene: TRBJ1-2
CDR3 DNA: TGTGCCAGCAGCTTACAGGGGGGTTATGGCTACACCTTC
CDR3 protein: CASSLQGGYGYTF

clone size: .
V gene: TRBV9
D gene: .
CDR3 length: 14
J gene: TRBJ2-3
CDR3 DNA: TGTGCCAGCAGCGCATTAACAGGCACAGATACGCAGTATTTT
CDR3 protein: CASSALTGTDTQYF

clone size: .
V gene: TRBV5-1
D gene: TRBD1
CDR3 length: 15
J gene: TRBJ1-2
CDR3 DNA: TGCGCCAGCAGCTCGACGACAGGGTCGGCAGTCGGCTACACCTTC
CDR3 protein: CASSSTTGSAVGYTF

clone size: .
V gene: TRBV7-8
D gene: TRBD2
CDR3 length: 14
J gene: TRBJ2-7
CDR3 DNA: TGTGCCAGCAGCTTAACGGGAGGCGGATGGGAGCAGTACTTC
CDR3 protein: CASSLTGGGWEQYF

clone size: .
V gene: TRBV6-6
D gene: .
CDR3 length: 16
J gene: TRBJ2-3
CDR3 DNA: TGTGCCAGCAGCCCCCGGAGGGAGGAAGGAACAGATACGCAGTATTTT
CDR3 protein: CASSPRREEGTDTQYF

clone size: .
V gene: TRBV4-3
D gene: .
CDR3 length: 15
J gene: TRBJ1-2
CDR3 DNA: TGCGCCAGCAGCCAAGAACCCCCACCCGGGGATGGCTACACCTTC
CDR3 protein: CASSQEPPPGDGYTF

clone size: .
V gene: TRBV5-1
D gene: TRBD1
CDR3 length: 15
J gene: TRBJ2-7
CDR3 DNA: TGCGCCAGCAGCTTGGCCGAACAGGGGTTCTACGAGCAGTACTTC
CDR3 protein: CASSLAEQGFYEQYF

clone size: .
V gene: TRBV6-1
D gene: TRBD1
CDR3 length: 16
J gene: TRBJ1-5
CDR3 DNA: TGTGCCAGCAGTGAATGGACAGGGCAAAAACATCAGCCCCAGCATTTT
CDR3 protein: CASSEWTGQKHQPQHF

clone size: .
V gene: TRBV7-8
D gene: .
CDR3 length: 15
J gene: TRBJ2-1
CDR3 DNA: TGTGCCAGCAGCTTAGCGGGGGCAGACTACAATGAGCAGTTCTTC
CDR3 protein: CASSLAGADYNEQFF

clone size: .
V gene: TRBV4-3
D gene: .
CDR3 length: 14
J gene: TRBJ1-2
CDR3 DNA: TGCGCCAGCAGCCTAGAGGGGGGGAACTATGGCTACACCTTC
CDR3 protein: CASSLEGGNYGYTF

clone size: .
V gene: TRBV11-2
D gene: .
CDR3 length: 11
J gene: TRBJ2-1
CDR3 DNA: TGTGCCAGCAGCATCGTGTATGAGCAGTTCTTC
CDR3 protein: CASSIVYEQFF

clone size: .
V gene: TRBV30
D gene: TRBD1
CDR3 length: 12
J gene: TRBJ1-2
CDR3 DNA: TGTGCCTGGAAGACAGGGGAATATGGCTACACCTTC
CDR3 protein: CAWKTGEYGYTF

clone size: .
V gene: TRBV5-4
D gene: TRBD1
CDR3 length: 13
J gene: TRBJ2-7
CDR3 DNA: TGTGCCAGCAGCTACAGGGGAGACTACGAGCAGTACTTC
CDR3 protein: CASSYRGDYEQYF

clone size: .
V gene: TRBV5-7
D gene: TRBD2
CDR3 length: 19
J gene: TRBJ2-1
CDR3 DNA: TGTGCCAGCAGCTTTGAACTAGCGGGAGAGCCAGAGTCCTACAATGAGCAGTTCTTC
CDR3 protein: CASSFELAGEPESYNEQFF

clone size: .
V gene: TRBV18
D gene: .
CDR3 length: 13
J gene: TRBJ1-2
CDR3 DNA: TGTGCCAGCTCACCAAGTGGGGGCAGCGGCTACACCTTC
CDR3 protein: CASSPSGGSGYTF

clone size: .
V gene: TRBV4-1
D gene: .
CDR3 length: 13
J gene: TRBJ2-1
CDR3 DNA: TGCGCCAGCAGCCAAGAAGTGGTAACGGAGGGGTTCTTC
CDR3 protein: CASSQEVVTEGFF

clone size: few
V gene: TRBV6-5
D gene: TRBD1
CDR3 length: 16
J gene: TRBJ1-5
CDR3 DNA: TGTGCCAGCAGTTACTCGACAGGGATCGGTAATCAGCCCCAGCATTTT
CDR3 protein: CASSYSTGIGNQPQHF

clone size: .
V gene: TRBV5-6
D gene: .
CDR3 length: 15
J gene: TRBJ2-3
CDR3 DNA: TGTGCCAGCAGATTGGCCGAACGGGAGACAGATACGCAGTATTTT
CDR3 protein: CASRLAERETDTQYF

clone size: .
V gene: TRBV7-7
D gene: TRBD2
CDR3 length: 15
J gene: TRBJ2-3
CDR3 DNA: TGTGCTAGCAGCTTAGCTCTAGCGGGAGCAGATACGCAGTATTTT
CDR3 protein: CASSLALAGADTQYF

clone size: .
V gene: TRBV6-6
D gene: TRBD1
CDR3 length: 16
J gene: TRBJ1-2
CDR3 DNA: TGTGCCAGCAGTTACTCGAAGGACAGGGACGTCTATGGCTACACCTTC
CDR3 protein: CASSYSKDRDVYGYTF

clone size: .
V gene: TRBV9
D gene: TRBD2
CDR3 length: 15
J gene: TRBJ2-1
CDR3 DNA: TGTGCCAGCAGCGTCGCTAGCGGGAGCAAGAATGAGCAGTTCTTC
CDR3 protein: CASSVASGSKNEQFF

clone size: once
V gene: TRBV28
D gene: .
CDR3 length: 10
J gene: TRBJ2-5
CDR3 DNA: TGTGCCACCTCAGGAGAGACCCAGTACTTC
CDR3 protein: CATSGETQYF

clone size: .
V gene: TRBV2
D gene: .
CDR3 length: 18
J gene: TRBJ2-2
CDR3 DNA: TGTGCCAGCGCCGTCGCCAAGTACAGGATGCCGAACACCGGGGAGCTGTTTTTT
CDR3 protein: CASAVAKYRMPNTGELFF

clone size: .
V gene: TRBV7-9
D gene: TRBD1
CDR3 length: 14
J gene: TRBJ2-2
CDR3 DNA: TGTGCCAGCAGCCTGGACAGGGCCACCGGGGAGCTGTTTTTT
CDR3 protein: CASSLDRATGELFF

clone size: few
V gene: TRBV2
D gene: .
CDR3 length: 12
J gene: TRBJ1-6
CDR3 DNA: TGTGCCAGCAGAGAGGGAATGGGCCCCCTCCACTTT
CDR3 protein: CASREGMGPLHF

clone size: .
V gene: TRBV7-9
D gene: TRBD1
CDR3 length: 17
J gene: TRBJ1-2
CDR3 DNA: TGTGCCAGCAGCTTGTCGGGACAGGGCCCAGCTAACTATGGCTACACCTTC
CDR3 protein: CASSLSGQGPANYGYTF

clone size: .
V gene: TRBV10-3
D gene: TRBD1
CDR3 length: 13
J gene: TRBJ1-6
CDR3 DNA: TGTGCCATCACCGGGACAGGGAATTCACCCCTCCACTTT
CDR3 protein: CAITGTGNSPLHF